A selection of T cell receptor beta chains follows, all from one sample in a study of OX40 agonist ivuxolimab in advanced cancers. Generated by immunoSEQ multiplex PCR, the TCRdb table keeps only in-frame clones and is missing some. Here the sample spans around 76,000 clones, 75% to 90% being singletons. Specimen: CD4+ or CD8+ T cells sorted from blood, collected in a trial of the OX40 agonist ivuxolimab. The receptors derive from an adult with an advanced solid tumor such as melanoma, head and neck, liver or kidney cancer. Each CDR3 is given without its conserved first and last residue. Clone size, where shown, is once, few, many, or a class for clones that have expanded.

V gene	J gene	clone size	CDR3 protein
TRBV7-9	TRBJ2-5	.	ASRHKSRDSPSQETQY
TRBV25-1	TRBJ2-6	.	ATRQAHSSGANVLT
TRBV6-1	TRBJ1-6	.	ASSEFQGRTPLH
TRBV7-2	TRBJ1-6	.	ASSLEFINSPLH
TRBV18	TRBJ2-7	.	ASSPPRSDPDRVILYRYEQY
TRBV6-5	TRBJ2-3	once	ASSEAHDNTQY
TRBV28	TRBJ1-3	.	ASSLDRHDDTIY
TRBV29-1	TRBJ2-3	.	SVPRGAGPKGDTQY
TRBV2	TRBJ1-6	few	ASSQLLSSPLH
TRBV28	TRBJ2-2	.	ASFPRSPELHTGELF
TRBV5-5	TRBJ1-1	.	ASSFQGVLEAF
TRBV5-1	TRBJ1-1	.	ASSEDRAEAF
TRBV27	TRBJ2-3	.	ASSPLRTDTQY
TRBV7-6	TRBJ2-5	.	ASSLQGGGETQY
TRBV7-8	TRBJ2-1	.	ASSLGDRASNEQF
TRBV6-5	TRBJ2-2	.	ASSYRLDAGELF
TRBV7-2	TRBJ1-6	.	ASSPRHLGSSPLH
TRBV6-1	TRBJ1-3	.	ASSEASRGNTIY
TRBV30	TRBJ1-1	.	AWRGPTEAF
TRBV29-1	TRBJ1-4	.	SVEGTGEGEKLF
TRBV4-3	TRBJ2-1	once	ASSQDPPSGSYNEQF
TRBV11-2	TRBJ1-6	.	ASSLARTGGSPLH
TRBV6-1	TRBJ1-5	few	ASRTGDWQPQH
TRBV19	TRBJ1-1	.	ASTTGSYTEAF
TRBV9	TRBJ2-1	.	ASSVGVAGILSYNEQF
TRBV7-9	TRBJ1-3	.	ASSLAGAGNTIY
TRBV5-1	TRBJ1-4	few	ASSETGWAEKLF
TRBV4-1	TRBJ2-2	.	ASSQQAGSGLTGELF
TRBV18	TRBJ2-4	.	ASSLFGPRAAKNIQY
TRBV5-1	TRBJ2-2	once	ASSSTGLPPGELF
TRBV4-1	TRBJ2-5	.	ASSQDHGSGNVRETQY
TRBV6-5	TRBJ2-3	.	ASSYSSPGSTDTQY
TRBV5-1	TRBJ2-1	few	ASSLGTGRFNEQF
TRBV14	TRBJ1-1	.	ASSQLMNTEAF
TRBV5-1	TRBJ2-5	.	ASSLSGQVIETQY